This entry is about one T cell receptor (beta chain). Per the authors' pipeline: Reference gene primer amplification gave nucleated cell count estimates. Profiled with immunoSEQ multiplex PCR; TCRdb holds only in-frame clones, not every one. V and J calls and clone size are copied from that table; D and trimming were computed from the DNA. The table includes approximately 230,000 clones, about 90% detected once. The data were taken from a study of blood T cell repertoires in COVID-19. Across the study: T cells, B-cell-depleted T cells, or PBMCs supplied cDNA or gDNA.

This receptor was obtained from a man aged 18 to 35 with active or convalescent COVID-19. The specimen sequenced was peripheral blood.

The chain's CDR3 is CASSLGLAGALRGNEQFF. CDR3 DNA: TGTGCCAGCAGCCTCGGGCTAGCGGGGGCCCTCCGGGGGAATGAGCAGTTCTTC. This rearrangement joins TRBV5-4 to TRBJ2-1; 10 bases line up with TRBD2. With V trimmed by 4 bases and J by 7 bases, 17 bases remained unmatched. The CDR3 consists of 18 residues. Germline CDR1 and CDR2: SGHNT and YYREEE (reference sequence).